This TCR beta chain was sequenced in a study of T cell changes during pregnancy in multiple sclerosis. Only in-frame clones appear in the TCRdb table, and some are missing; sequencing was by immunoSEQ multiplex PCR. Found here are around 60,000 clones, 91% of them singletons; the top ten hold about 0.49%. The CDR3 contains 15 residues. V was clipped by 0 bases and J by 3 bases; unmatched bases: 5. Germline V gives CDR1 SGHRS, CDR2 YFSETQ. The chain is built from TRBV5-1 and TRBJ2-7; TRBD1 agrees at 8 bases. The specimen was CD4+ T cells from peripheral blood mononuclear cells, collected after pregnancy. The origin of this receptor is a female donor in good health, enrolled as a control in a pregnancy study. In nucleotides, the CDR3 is TGCGCCAGCAGCTTGGCGGGACAGGAACACTACGAGCAGTACTTC. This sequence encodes CASSLAGQEHYEQYF. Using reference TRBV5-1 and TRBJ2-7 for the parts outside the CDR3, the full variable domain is KAGVTQTPRYLIKTRGQQVTLSCSPISGHRSVSWYQQTPGQGLQFLFEYFSETQRNKGNFPGRFSGRQFSNSRSEMNVSTLELGDSALYLCASSLAGQEHYEQYFGPGTRLTVT.